This T cell receptor (beta chain) comes out of a study of CD8+ T cells in alopecia areata. Investigators isolated RNA and reverse transcribed it into cDNA to act as the sequencing template. Sequencing was performed with immunoSEQ multiplex PCR; in TCRdb, only in-frame clones are kept and a portion is missing. The sample records over 150,000 clones, around 60% being singletons. Germline CDR1 is PRHDT and CDR2 is FYEKMQ (reference sequence). The CDR3 spans 11 residues. V lost 10 bases and J 4 bases, leaving 10 bases between the germline ends. This clone was seen more than once but under ten times. No antigen is known for it. Study results and limitations: Scalp samples also yield sequences of resident alphabeta T cells from normal skin.

The treatment here: oral pan-JAK inhibitor, 5-10 mg twice daily. The chain couples TRBV13 to TRBJ2-5, with D possibly being TRBD2 (6 bases). This receptor was taken from a human donor with alopecia areata. This specimen was CD8+ T cells sorted from blood, taken at week 24, from a patient treated with tofacitinib. The CDR3 region has the DNA TGTGCCACTGGGGACTTAGAGACCCAGTACTTC. This codes for CATGDLETQYF.